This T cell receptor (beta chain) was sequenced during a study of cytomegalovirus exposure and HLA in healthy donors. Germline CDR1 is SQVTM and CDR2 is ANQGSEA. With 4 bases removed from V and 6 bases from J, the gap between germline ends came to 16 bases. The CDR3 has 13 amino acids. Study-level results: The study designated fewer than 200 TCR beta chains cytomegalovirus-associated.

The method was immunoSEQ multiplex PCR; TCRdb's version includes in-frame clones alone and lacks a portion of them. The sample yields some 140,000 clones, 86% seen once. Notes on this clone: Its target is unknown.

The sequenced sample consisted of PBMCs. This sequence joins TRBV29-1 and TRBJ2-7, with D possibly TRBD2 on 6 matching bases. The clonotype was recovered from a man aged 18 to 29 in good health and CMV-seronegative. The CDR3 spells CSVVGTLGGEQYF. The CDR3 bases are TGCAGCGTTGTTGGAACCCTGGGGGGCGAGCAGTACTTC.